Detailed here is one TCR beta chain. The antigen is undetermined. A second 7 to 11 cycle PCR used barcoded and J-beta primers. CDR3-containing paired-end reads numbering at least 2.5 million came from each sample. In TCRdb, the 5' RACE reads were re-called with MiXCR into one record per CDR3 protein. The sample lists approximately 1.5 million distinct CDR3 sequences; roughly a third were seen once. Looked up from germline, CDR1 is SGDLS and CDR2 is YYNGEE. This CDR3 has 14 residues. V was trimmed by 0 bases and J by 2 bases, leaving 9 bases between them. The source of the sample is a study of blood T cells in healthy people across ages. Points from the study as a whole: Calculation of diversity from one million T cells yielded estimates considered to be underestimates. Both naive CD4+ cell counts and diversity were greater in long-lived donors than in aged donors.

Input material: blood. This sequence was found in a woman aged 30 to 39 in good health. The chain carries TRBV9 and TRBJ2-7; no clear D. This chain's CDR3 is CASSVDGLAYEQYF. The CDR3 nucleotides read TGTGCCAGCAGCGTAGACGGGTTGGCCTACGAGCAGTACTTC.